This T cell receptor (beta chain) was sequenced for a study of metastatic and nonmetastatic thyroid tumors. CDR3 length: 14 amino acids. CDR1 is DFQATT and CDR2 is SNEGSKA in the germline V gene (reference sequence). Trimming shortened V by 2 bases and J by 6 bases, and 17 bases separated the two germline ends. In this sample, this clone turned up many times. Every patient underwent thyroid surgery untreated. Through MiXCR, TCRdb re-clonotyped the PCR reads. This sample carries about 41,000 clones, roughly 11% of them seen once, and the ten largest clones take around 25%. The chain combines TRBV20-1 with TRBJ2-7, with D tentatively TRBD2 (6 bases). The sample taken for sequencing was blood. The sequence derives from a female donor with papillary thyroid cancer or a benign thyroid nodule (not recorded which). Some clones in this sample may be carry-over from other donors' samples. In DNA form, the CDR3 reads TGCAGTGCTAGAAGAGATGCCGGGAGCGGCGAGCAGTACTTC. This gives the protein CSARRDAGSGEQYF.